The 25 T cell receptor beta chains reported below all come from one sample, sequenced in a study of cytomegalovirus exposure and HLA in healthy donors. The PCR was carried out with 60 Vbeta primers and 13 Jbeta primers. Measured with immunoSEQ multiplex PCR; TCRdb has only the in-frame clones, and not every one. The repertoire includes under 200,000 clones, approximately 80% of them detected once, and 4.5% sits in the top ten. The sample consisted of PBMCs. The receptors shown here come from a woman aged 50 to 60 in good health and CMV-seropositive.

The V and J genes are TRBV5-1 and TRBJ1-3; D not certain. The J call may be mistaken, given a closer DNA end match to TRBJ2-2. The CDR3 contains 15 residues. Germline-derived CDR1 and CDR2 are SGHRS and YFSETQ. CDR3: CASSWDGRNTGELFF. CDR3 DNA sequence: TGCGCCAGCAGCTGGGATGGCAGGAACACCGGGGAGCTGTTTTTT.

The chain couples TRBV10-3 to TRBJ2-3, with 9 bases fitting TRBD2. Looked up from germline, CDR1 is ENHRY and CDR2 is SYGVKD. This CDR3 is 17 amino acids long. V lost 2 bases, J lost 6 bases, and 12 bases stayed unmatched. This CDR3 is CAISELGGGLAGDTQYF. The CDR3 coding sequence is TGTGCCATCAGTGAGCTTGGTGGGGGGCTAGCGGGGGATACGCAGTATTTT.

The chain recombines TRBV4-2 with TRBJ2-5, with 13 positions matching TRBD2. This CDR3 region has 17 residues. Germline-derived CDR1 and CDR2 are LGHNA and YNFKEQ. V lost 2 bases to trimming and J lost 1 base; unmatched junction nucleotides: 4. DNA for the CDR3: TGTGCCAGCAGCCAATACACTAGCGGGGGGGTCCAAGAGACCCAGTACTTC. It encodes CASSQYTSGGVQETQYF.

Note on this clone: The junction and the germline gene differ at one end; a read error may be behind it. The chain is built from TRBV7-7 and TRBJ2-3; 9 nucleotides match TRBD2. Germline CDR1 is SSHAT and CDR2 is FNYEAQ (reference sequence). There are 14 residues in the CDR3. CDR3 residues: CASSGGYGTDTQYF. In DNA, the CDR3 is TGTGCTAGCAGCGGGGGGTATGGCACAGATACGCAGTATTTT.

The V call is TRBV28, the J call TRBJ2-1; no reliable D call. V was cut by 7 bases and J by 2 bases, with 6 bases left in between. The V gene's germline CDR1 is MDHEN and CDR2 SYDVKM. This CDR3 comprises 12 residues. The CDR3 protein is CASISTYNEQFF. The CDR3 DNA is TGTGCCAGCATTTCAACCTACAATGAGCAGTTCTTC.

The CDR3 DNA reads as TGTGCCACCAGCAGGGGATGGACAGGATCTTCTATGGGGGCTTTCTTT. Its protein product is CATSRGWTGSSMGAFF. The chain couples TRBV15 to TRBJ1-1; the match to TRBD1 covers 7 bases. The germline gives CDR1 LNHNV, CDR2 YYDKDF (reference sequence). V trimming: 3 bases; J trimming: 11 bases; junction bases outside the gene matches: 18. The length of the CDR3 is 16 residues.

V gene TRBV7-3 combines with J gene TRBJ1-1; D not resolved. The CDR3 is made up of 13 amino acids. Trimming pared 3 bases from V and 4 bases from J, leaving 9 bases between. CDR1 is SGHTA and CDR2 is FQGTGA in the germline V gene. The DNA for the CDR3 is TGTGCCAGCAGCTTTACAGAGTCCACTGAAGCTTTCTTT. It specifies CASSFTESTEAFF.

The gene calls are TRBV19 and TRBJ1-5; 7 nucleotides line up with TRBD1. Per the germline V gene, CDR1 is LNHDA and CDR2 is SQIVND (reference sequence). Germline trimming cut 0 bases from V and 6 bases from J; bases unmatched to any gene: 5. This CDR3 has 15 residues. The CDR3 bases are TGTGCCAGTAGTATAGACCGGACAGGTACTCAGCCCCAGCATTTT. Its protein product is CASSIDRTGTQPQHF.

V usage is TRBV25-1 and J usage is TRBJ1-2; D is uncertain. The V gene lost 5 bases and the J gene lost 2 bases, with 18 bases spanning the gap. This CDR3 is 16 amino acids long. Per the germline V gene, CDR1 is MGHDK and CDR2 is SYGVNS. The CDR3 nucleotides read TGTGCCAGCAGTCCCCCGGAGCCCCGCTTAAACTATGGCTACACCTTC. It yields the protein CASSPPEPRLNYGYTF.

V usage is TRBV5-4 and J usage is TRBJ2-3, with D perhaps matching TRBD1 (5 bases). Trimming pared 5 bases from V and 4 bases from J, leaving 20 bases between. The CDR3 loop spans 16 amino acids. Germline CDR1 reads SGHNT; CDR2 reads YYREEE (reference sequence). Here the CDR3 reads CASSQPQGIAADTQYF. The CDR3 DNA reads as TGTGCCAGCAGTCAACCTCAGGGAATTGCGGCAGATACGCAGTATTTT.

The chain carries TRBV28 and TRBJ1-4; D unclear. Germline values: CDR1 MDHEN, CDR2 SYDVKM. Trimming shortened V by 1 base and J by 5 bases, and 11 bases separated the two germline ends. The CDR3 consists of 15 residues. CDR3 coding DNA: TGTGCCAGCAGTTTATTGGCAGGATCCAATGAAAAACTGTTTTTT. Translation gives CASSLLAGSNEKLFF.

The chain uses TRBV10-2 and TRBJ2-7, with D perhaps TRBD1 (5 bases). The germline V and J ends were trimmed by 7 bases and 2 bases, with 15 bases remaining between them. Germline lookup yields CDR1 WSHSY and CDR2 SAAADI. CDR3 length: 14 residues. The CDR3 DNA reads TGCGCCAGCACCCCGCTGCCAGGGACCTACGAGCAGTACTTC. Translating it yields CASTPLPGTYEQYF.

The chain joins TRBV19 to TRBJ1-1; D is undetermined. There are 14 residues in the CDR3. CDR1 is LNHDA and CDR2 is SQIVND in the germline V gene (reference sequence). V dropped 9 bases and J dropped 1 base, with 15 bases sitting between them. CDR3 protein: CASRSWPANTEAFF. Here the CDR3 DNA reads TGTGCCAGCCGCAGTTGGCCTGCGAACACTGAAGCTTTCTTT.

This chain joins TRBV25-1 and TRBJ1-6; weak D call: TRBD1 (5 bases). CDR1 is MGHDK and CDR2 is SYGVNS in the germline V gene. This CDR3 is built from 16 residues. The germline V and J ends were trimmed by 3 bases and 6 bases, with 15 bases remaining between them. The chain's CDR3 is CASSDLGGGPNSPLHF. The DNA for the CDR3 is TGTGCCAGCAGTGATCTGGGCGGGGGTCCTAATTCACCCCTCCACTTT. Full variable domain (outside the CDR3, taken from reference TRBV25-1 and TRBJ1-6): EADIYQTPRYLVIGTGKKITLECSQTMGHDKMYWYQQDPGMELHLIHYSYGVNSTEKGDLSSESTVSRIRTEHFPLTLESARPSHTSQYLCASSDLGGGPNSPLHFGNGTRLTVT.

Concerning this clone itself: Other DNA variants within this sample encode the same CDR3. The chain has TRBV5-1 and TRBJ1-2; TRBD1 might be the D (5 bases). Germline V gives CDR1 SGHRS, CDR2 YFSETQ. Deletions cut 5 bases from V and 1 base from J, with 15 bases between. The CDR3 sequence is 15 residues long. CDR3: CASRGGGIDNYGYTF. Written as DNA, the CDR3 is TGCGCCAGCAGGGGCGGGGGTATCGATAACTATGGCTACACCTTC. Looking up the rest from reference TRBV5-1 and TRBJ1-2 gives the full variable domain: KAGVTQTPRYLIKTRGQQVTLSCSPISGHRSVSWYQQTPGQGLQFLFEYFSETQRNKGNFPGRFSGRQFSNSRSEMNVSTLELGDSALYLCASRGGGIDNYGYTFGSGTRLTVV.

The rearrangement joins TRBV9 to TRBJ1-1; possible D gene TRBD1, 6 bases. The CDR3 has 15 amino acids. V lost 4 bases to trimming and J lost 2 bases, with 15 bases between them. CDR1 SGDLS and CDR2 YYNGEE come from the germline V gene. The CDR3 region is CASSPQDRTNTEAFF. Written as DNA, the CDR3 is TGTGCCAGCAGCCCACAAGACAGGACCAACACTGAAGCTTTCTTT.

The V call is TRBV5-6, the J call TRBJ2-7, with 8 bases fitting TRBD2. The CDR3 covers 15 residues. Germline lookup yields CDR1 SGHDT and CDR2 YYEEEE. V lost 2 bases to trimming and J lost 2 bases; unmatched junction nucleotides: 6. The CDR3 DNA follows: TGTGCCAGCAGCTTTGACGGGAGGGTAGCCTACGAGCAGTACTTC. This sequence encodes CASSFDGRVAYEQYF.

V and J are TRBV5-1 and TRBJ2-1; weak D call: TRBD1 (5 bases). The CDR3 has 13 residues. V gave up 0 bases and J gave up 6 bases, with 7 bases separating them. Germline lookup yields CDR1 SGHRS and CDR2 YFSETQ. This CDR3 reads CASSLGTGNEQFF. The CDR3 nucleotides read TGCGCCAGCAGCTTGGGTACAGGCAATGAGCAGTTCTTC.

The chain uses TRBV10-3 and TRBJ1-2; 8 bases map to TRBD1. V lost 8 bases, J lost 8 bases, and 10 bases stayed unmatched. Germline V CDR1 and CDR2: ENHRY, SYGVKD. CDR3 length: 13 residues. CDR3 DNA: TGTGCCATCGGAGGACAGACAGGGGTGGGCTACACCTTC. Its protein product is CAIGGQTGVGYTF.

This clone occurred many times. The chain joins TRBV6-1 to TRBJ2-7, with TRBD1 matching over 8 bases. CDR3 size: 12 residues. Germline V CDR1 and CDR2: MNHNS, SASEGT. V shed 8 bases and J 4 bases; nucleotides not matched to a gene: 4. CDR3 amino acids: CASRTGQYEQYF. In DNA form, the CDR3 reads TGTGCCAGCCGGACAGGGCAATACGAGCAGTACTTC.

The chain combines TRBV28 with TRBJ1-2; possibly TRBD1 for D (5 bases). The germline V gene has CDR1 MDHEN and CDR2 SYDVKM. The CDR3 is made up of 13 amino acids. The V end lost 10 bases, the J end lost 4 bases, and 16 bases lay between the germline ends. CDR3 sequence reads: CATPAGRGYGYTF. The DNA for the CDR3 is TGTGCCACCCCTGCAGGGCGCGGCTATGGCTACACCTTC.

The V gene is TRBV4-1, the J gene TRBJ1-2; D call uncertain. Germline V gives CDR1 MGHRA, CDR2 YSYEKL. Trimming stripped 4 bases from V and 1 base from J, with 10 bases between. This CDR3 is 14 amino acids long. CDR3 residues: CASSRRESNYGYTF. The DNA of the CDR3 is TGCGCCAGCAGCCGCCGAGAGAGTAACTATGGCTACACCTTC.

The rearrangement uses TRBV4-2 and TRBJ2-7; 8 nucleotides match TRBD1. CDR3 length equals 17 residues. J was trimmed by 2 bases and V by 2 bases; bases with no gene match: 11. From germline, CDR1 is LGHNA and CDR2 YNFKEQ. For the CDR3, the DNA is TGTGCCAGCAGCCAATATTTGACCGGGACAGGCACCTACGAGCAGTACTTC. It yields the protein CASSQYLTGTGTYEQYF.

This chain links TRBV29-1 with TRBJ2-1; weak D call: TRBD1 (6 bases). This CDR3 region has 11 residues. From germline, CDR1 is SQVTM and CDR2 ANQGSEA. Trimming took 6 bases from V and 8 from J, leaving 11 bases between them. In nucleotides, the CDR3 is TGCAGCGTGGACAGCAACGATGAGCAGTTCTTC. Protein sequence: CSVDSNDEQFF.

With respect to this clone: At one end the junction does not follow the germline gene, possibly because of a read error. V is TRBV2 and J is TRBJ2-1, with TRBD2 matching 9 bases. Per germline, CDR1 SNHLY and CDR2 FYNNEI. The CDR3 has 14 amino acids. This CDR3 is CASKGGGALDEQLF. The CDR3 DNA follows: TGTGCCAGCAAAGGCGGGGGGGCCCTGGATGAGCAGCTCTTC. The full variable domain, in which reference TRBV2 and TRBJ2-1 provide the parts outside the CDR3, is EPEVTQTPSHQVTQMGQEVILRCVPISNHLYFYWYRQILGQKVEFLVSFYNNEISEKSEIFDDQFSVERPDGSNFTLKIRSTKLEDSAMYFCASKGGGALDEQLFGPGTRLTVL.